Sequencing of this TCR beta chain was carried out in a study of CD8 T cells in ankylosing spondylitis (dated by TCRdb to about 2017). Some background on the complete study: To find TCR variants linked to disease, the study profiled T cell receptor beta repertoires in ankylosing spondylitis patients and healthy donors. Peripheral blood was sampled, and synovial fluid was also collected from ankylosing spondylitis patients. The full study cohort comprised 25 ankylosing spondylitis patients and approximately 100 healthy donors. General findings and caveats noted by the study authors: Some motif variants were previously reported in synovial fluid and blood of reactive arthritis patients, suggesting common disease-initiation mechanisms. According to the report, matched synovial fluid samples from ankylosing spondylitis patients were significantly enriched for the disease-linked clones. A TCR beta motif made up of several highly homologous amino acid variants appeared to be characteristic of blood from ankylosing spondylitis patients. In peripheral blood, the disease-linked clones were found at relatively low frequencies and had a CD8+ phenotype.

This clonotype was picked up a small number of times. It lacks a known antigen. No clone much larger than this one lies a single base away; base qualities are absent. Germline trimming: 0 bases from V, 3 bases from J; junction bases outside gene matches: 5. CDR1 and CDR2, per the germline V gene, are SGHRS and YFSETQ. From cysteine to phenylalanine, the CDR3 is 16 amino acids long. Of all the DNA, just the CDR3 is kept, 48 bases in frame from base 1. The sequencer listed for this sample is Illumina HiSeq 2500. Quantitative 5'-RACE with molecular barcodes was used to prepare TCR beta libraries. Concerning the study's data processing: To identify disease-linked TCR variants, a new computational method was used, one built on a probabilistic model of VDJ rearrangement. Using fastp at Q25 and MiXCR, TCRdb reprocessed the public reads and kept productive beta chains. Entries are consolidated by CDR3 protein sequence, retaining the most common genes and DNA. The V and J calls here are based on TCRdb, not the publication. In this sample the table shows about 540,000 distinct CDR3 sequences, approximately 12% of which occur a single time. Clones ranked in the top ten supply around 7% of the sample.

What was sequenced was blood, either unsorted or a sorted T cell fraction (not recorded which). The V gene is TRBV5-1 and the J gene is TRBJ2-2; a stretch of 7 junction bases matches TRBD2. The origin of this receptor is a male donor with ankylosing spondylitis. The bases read TGCGCCAGCAGCTTGGCGACTAGCAGAGACACCGGGGAGCTGTTTTTT. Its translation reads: CASSLATSRDTGELFF.